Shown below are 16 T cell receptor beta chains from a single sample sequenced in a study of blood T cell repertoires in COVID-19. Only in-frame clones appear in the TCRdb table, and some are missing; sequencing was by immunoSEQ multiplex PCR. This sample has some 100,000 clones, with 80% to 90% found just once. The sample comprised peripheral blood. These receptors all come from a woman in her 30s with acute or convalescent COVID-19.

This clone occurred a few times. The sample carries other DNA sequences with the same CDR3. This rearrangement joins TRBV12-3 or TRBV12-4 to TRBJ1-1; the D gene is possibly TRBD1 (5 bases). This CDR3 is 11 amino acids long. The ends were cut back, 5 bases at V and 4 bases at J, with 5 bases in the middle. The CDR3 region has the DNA TGTGCCAGCAGTAGGGGCACTGAAGCTTTCTTT. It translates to CASSRGTEAFF.

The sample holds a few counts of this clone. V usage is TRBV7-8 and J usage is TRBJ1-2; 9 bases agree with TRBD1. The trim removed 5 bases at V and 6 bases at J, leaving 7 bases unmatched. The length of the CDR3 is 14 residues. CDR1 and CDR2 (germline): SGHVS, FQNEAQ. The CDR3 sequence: CASSPTGTGNGYTF. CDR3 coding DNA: TGTGCCAGCAGCCCGACTGGGACAGGGAATGGCTACACCTTC.

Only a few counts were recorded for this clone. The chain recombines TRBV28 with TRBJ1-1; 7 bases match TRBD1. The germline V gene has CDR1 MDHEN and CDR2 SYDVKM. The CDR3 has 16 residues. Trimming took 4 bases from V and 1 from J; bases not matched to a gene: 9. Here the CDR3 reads CASSSRTGTANTEAFF. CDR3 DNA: TGTGCCAGCAGTTCTCGGACAGGAACTGCGAACACTGAAGCTTTCTTT.

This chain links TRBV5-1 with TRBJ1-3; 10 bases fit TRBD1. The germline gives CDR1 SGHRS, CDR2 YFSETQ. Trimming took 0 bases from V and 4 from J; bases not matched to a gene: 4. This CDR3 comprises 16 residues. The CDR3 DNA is TGCGCCAGCAGCTTGGAGGGACAGGGGAAGGGAAACACCATATATTTT. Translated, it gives CASSLEGQGKGNTIYF.

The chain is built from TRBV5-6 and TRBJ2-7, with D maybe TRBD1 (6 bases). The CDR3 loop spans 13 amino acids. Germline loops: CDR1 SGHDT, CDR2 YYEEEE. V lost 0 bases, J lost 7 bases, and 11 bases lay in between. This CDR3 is CASSLAWGTEQYF. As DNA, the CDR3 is TGTGCCAGCAGCTTGGCGTGGGGGACAGAGCAGTACTTC.

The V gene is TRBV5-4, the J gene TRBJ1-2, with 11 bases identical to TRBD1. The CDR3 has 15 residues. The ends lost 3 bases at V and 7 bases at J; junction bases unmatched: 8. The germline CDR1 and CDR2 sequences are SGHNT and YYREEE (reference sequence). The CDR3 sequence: CASSSPGQGGVGYTF. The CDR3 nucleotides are TGTGCCAGCAGCTCTCCGGGACAGGGGGGCGTTGGCTACACCTTC.

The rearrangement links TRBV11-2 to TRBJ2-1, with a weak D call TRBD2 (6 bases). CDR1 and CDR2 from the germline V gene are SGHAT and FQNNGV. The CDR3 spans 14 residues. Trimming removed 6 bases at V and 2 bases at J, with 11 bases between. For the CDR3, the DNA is TGTGCCAGCAGTCCGGGGGTCCCCTACAATGAGCAGTTCTTC. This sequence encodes CASSPGVPYNEQFF.

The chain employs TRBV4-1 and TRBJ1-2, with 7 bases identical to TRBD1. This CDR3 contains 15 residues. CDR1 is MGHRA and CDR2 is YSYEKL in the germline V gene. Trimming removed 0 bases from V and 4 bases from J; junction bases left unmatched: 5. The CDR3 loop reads CASSQETGPFYGYTF. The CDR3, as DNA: TGCGCCAGCAGCCAAGAGACAGGGCCCTTCTATGGCTACACCTTC.

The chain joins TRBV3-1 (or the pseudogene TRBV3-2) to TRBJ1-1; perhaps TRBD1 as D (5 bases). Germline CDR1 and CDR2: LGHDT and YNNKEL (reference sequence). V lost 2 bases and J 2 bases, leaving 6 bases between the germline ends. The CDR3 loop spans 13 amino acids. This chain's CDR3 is CASSQTGNTEAFF. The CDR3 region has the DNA TGTGCCAGCAGCCAAACAGGAAACACTGAAGCTTTCTTT.

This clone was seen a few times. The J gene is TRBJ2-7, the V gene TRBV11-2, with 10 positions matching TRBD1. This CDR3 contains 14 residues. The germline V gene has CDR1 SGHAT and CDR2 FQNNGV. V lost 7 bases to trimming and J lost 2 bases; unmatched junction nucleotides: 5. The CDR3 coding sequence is TGTGCCAGCACCAGCGGGACAGGGGCCTACGAGCAGTACTTC. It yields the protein CASTSGTGAYEQYF. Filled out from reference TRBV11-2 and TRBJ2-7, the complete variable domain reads EAGVAQSPRYKIIEKRQSVAFWCNPISGHATLYWYQQILGQGPKLLIQFQNNGVVDDSQLPKDRFSAERLKGVDSTLKIQPAKLEDSAVYLCASTSGTGAYEQYFGPGTRLTVT.

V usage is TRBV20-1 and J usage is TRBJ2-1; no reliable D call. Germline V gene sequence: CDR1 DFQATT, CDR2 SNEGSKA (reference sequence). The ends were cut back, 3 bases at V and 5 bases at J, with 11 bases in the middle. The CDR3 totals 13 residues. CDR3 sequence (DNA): TGCAGTGCTAGTTGGCCCAACAACAATGAGCAGTTCTTC. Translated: CSASWPNNNEQFF.

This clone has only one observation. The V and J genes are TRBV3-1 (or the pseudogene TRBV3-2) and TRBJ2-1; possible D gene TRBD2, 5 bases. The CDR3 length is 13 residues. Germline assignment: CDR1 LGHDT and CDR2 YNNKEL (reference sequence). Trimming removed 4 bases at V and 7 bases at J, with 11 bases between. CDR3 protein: CASSRIEGNEQFF. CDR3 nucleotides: TGTGCCAGCAGCCGTATTGAGGGTAATGAGCAGTTCTTC.

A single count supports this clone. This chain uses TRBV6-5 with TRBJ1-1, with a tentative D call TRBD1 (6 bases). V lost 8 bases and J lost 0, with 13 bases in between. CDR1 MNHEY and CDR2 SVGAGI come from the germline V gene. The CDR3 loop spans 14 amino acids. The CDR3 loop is CASVWTAMNTEAFF. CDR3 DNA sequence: TGTGCCAGCGTATGGACAGCGATGAACACTGAAGCTTTCTTT.

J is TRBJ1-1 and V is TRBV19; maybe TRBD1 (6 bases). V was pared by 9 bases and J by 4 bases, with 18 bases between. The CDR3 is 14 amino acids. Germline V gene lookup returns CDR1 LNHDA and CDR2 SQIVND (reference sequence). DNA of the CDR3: TGTGCCAGCCGATCAGACAGGTGGGTCACTGAAGCTTTCTTT. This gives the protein CASRSDRWVTEAFF.

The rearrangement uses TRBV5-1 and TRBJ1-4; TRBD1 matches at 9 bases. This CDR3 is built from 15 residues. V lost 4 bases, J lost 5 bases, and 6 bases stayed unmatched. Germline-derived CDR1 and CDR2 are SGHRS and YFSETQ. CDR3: CASSTTGTGNEKLFF. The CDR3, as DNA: TGCGCCAGCAGCACCACCGGGACAGGGAATGAAAAACTGTTTTTT.

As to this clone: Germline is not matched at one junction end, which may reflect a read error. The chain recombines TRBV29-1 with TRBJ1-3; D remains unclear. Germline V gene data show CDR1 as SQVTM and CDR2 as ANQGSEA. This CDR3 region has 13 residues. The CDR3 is CSVDSGFGDTIYF. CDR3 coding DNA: TGCAGCGTTGATTCGGGGTTTGGAGACACCATATATTTT.